Detailed here is one T cell receptor beta chain. There are a few counts of this clonotype. It lacks a known antigen. There are no base qualities to consult, and no much larger clone falls within one base. The CDR3, from cysteine to phenylalanine, totals 15 residues. Just CDR3 DNA is preserved here, 45 bases in frame from base 1. As encoded in the germline V gene (reference sequence), CDR1 is SEHNR while CDR2 is FQNEAQ. V is reduced by 2 bases and J by 6 bases, leaving a spacing of 16 bases between them. Interpreted using the paper, the treatment or condition label stands for: in vitro stimulation with specific CMV peptide epitopes to enrich CMV-specific T cells. Instrument used: Illumina HiSeq 1500. Clones were called with MiXCR by TCRdb after fastp trimmed the public reads at Q25, and only in-frame beta chains were retained. Each CDR3 protein appears once, grouped with its most common genes and DNA. The sample table records approximately 990,000 distinct CDR3 sequences; 31% of these occur just once. The leading ten clones occupy over 12% of the sample.

The record originates from a study of T cell repertoires in cytomegalovirus infection (dated by TCRdb to 2018 to 2020). Regarding the complete study: Peptide stimulations targeted recently identified HLA-C-restricted CMV epitopes, whose presentation resists viral immunomodulation, together with well-studied HLA-B-restricted epitopes. Because public TCR beta signatures pointed to carriage of CMV infection together with the matching HLA type, the HLA type of each donor mattered for the analysis.

Points the paper makes about the study in general: In the ex vivo response, HLA-C-restricted CMV-specific TCR beta clonotypes were dominant, and in two of eight donors the single most frequent clonotype came from this HLA-C-restricted group. Cumulative frequency of public TCR beta family members discriminated carriers of CMV infection plus the relevant HLA type in this cohort and an independent 352-donor cohort.

Here the chain combines TRBV7-9 and TRBJ1-2; the D gene cannot be named for sure. Sequencing was performed on cultured CD8+ T cells from PBMCs, taken from culture after CMV antigen stimulation. The TCR comes from a human donor in good health (CMV status not recorded). Some clones in this sample may be carry-over from other donors' samples. The DNA is TGTGCCAGCAGCTTAACGGGCCTGGAGGCGGATGGCTACACCTTC. Its protein product is CASSLTGLEADGYTF.